The 30 T cell receptor beta chains in this list originate from one sample, sequenced in a study of B cell selection in AIRE deficiency. Sequenced by immunoSEQ multiplex PCR; TCRdb stores in-frame clones only, minus some. The sample lists 20,000 to 25,000 clones, about 95% occurring once. The regulatory T cell sort gate was CD4+CD25hiCD127low/negative. The sequencing input was Tregs sorted from PBMCs. These receptors came from a human donor with AIRE deficiency.

The chain has TRBV4-3 and TRBJ2-1, with D hard to call. Trimming pared 4 bases from V and 0 bases from J, leaving 10 bases between. The CDR3 is 15 amino acids. The germline V gene has CDR1 LGHNA and CDR2 YSLEER. CDR3 residues: CASSRLPYSYNEQFF. Here the CDR3 DNA reads TGCGCCAGCAGCCGATTGCCTTACTCCTACAATGAGCAGTTCTTC.

The CDR3 DNA is TGTGCCAGCAGCTCTCTTGGTCTAGCGGGAGGGCCCCCCTACAATGAGCAGTTCTTC. The encoded protein is CASSSLGLAGGPPYNEQFF. The chain links TRBV7-2 to TRBJ2-1; TRBD2 aligns across 12 bases. J was trimmed by 2 bases and V by 4 bases; bases with no gene match: 12. The V gene's germline CDR1 is SGHTA and CDR2 FQGNSA. This CDR3 is built from 19 residues.

The chain joins TRBV19 to TRBJ2-6, with TRBD1 matching 9 bases. CDR1 and CDR2 (germline): LNHDA, SQIVND (reference sequence). J gave up 2 bases and V 8 bases, and 7 bases lay outside the gene matches. The CDR3 is 16 residues long. This chain's CDR3 is CASCRDRVPGANVLTF. CDR3 coding DNA: TGTGCCAGTTGCCGGGACAGGGTGCCTGGGGCCAACGTCCTGACTTTC.

CDR3 bases: TGTGCCAGTAGTATGAGCTACAATGAGCAGTTCTTC. This codes for CASSMSYNEQFF. The chain employs TRBV19 and TRBJ2-1; no definite D call. The CDR3 sequence is 12 residues long. Germline V CDR1 and CDR2: LNHDA, SQIVND (reference sequence). V dropped 3 bases and J dropped 3 bases, with 3 bases sitting between them.

The CDR3 DNA follows: TGTGCCAGCAGTTTAGGTCGACGGCTGGGGACTGAAGCTTTCTTT. Protein: CASSLGRRLGTEAFF. The J gene is TRBJ1-1, the V gene TRBV28, with no clear D. Trimming left V 2 bases short and J 5 bases short, with 15 bases between. The germline gives CDR1 MDHEN, CDR2 SYDVKM. This CDR3 has 15 amino acids.

The V call is TRBV5-6, the J call TRBJ2-4; TRBD1 might be the D (5 bases). Trimming removed 3 bases at V and 8 bases at J, with 15 bases between. The CDR3 extends over 14 amino acids. Germline values: CDR1 SGHDT, CDR2 YYEEEE. The CDR3 DNA follows: TGTGCCAGCAGCTCCTTTTCAGGGTTGTACATTCAGTACTTC. Its translation: CASSSFSGLYIQYF.

This clone was seen more than once but under ten times. This chain joins TRBV7-2 and TRBJ2-3; the match to TRBD1 covers 7 bases. The CDR3 runs to 16 residues. V lost 5 bases and J lost 2; bases outside the gene matches: 10. Per the germline V gene, CDR1 is SGHTA and CDR2 is FQGNSA. CDR3 loop: CASSRSATGYTDTQYF. The CDR3 bases are TGTGCCAGCAGCCGAAGCGCGACAGGGTACACAGATACGCAGTATTTT.

This sequence joins TRBV30 and TRBJ2-5; D may match TRBD1 or TRBD2 (5 bases each). CDR1 and CDR2 from the germline V gene are GTSNPN and SVGIG (reference sequence). CDR3 length: 13 amino acids. Trimming removed 3 bases from V and 5 bases from J, with 13 bases in between. CDR3 coding DNA: TGTGCCTGGAGAAGTCTAGCAGGGGAGACCCAGTACTTC. This translates into CAWRSLAGETQYF.

The V call is TRBV19, the J call TRBJ1-1; the D is unclear. The CDR3 is 13 residues long. V shed 4 bases and J shed 4 bases, with 10 bases lying between them. CDR1 LNHDA and CDR2 SQIVND come from the germline V gene (reference sequence). The CDR3 spells CASSRVGSTEAFF. Here the CDR3 DNA reads TGTGCCAGTAGTAGGGTAGGGAGCACTGAAGCTTTCTTT. The variable domain in full, completed from reference TRBV19 and TRBJ1-1, reads DGGITQSPKYLFRKEGQNVTLSCEQNLNHDAMYWYRQDPGQGLRLIYYSQIVNDFQKGDIAEGYSVSREKKESFPLTVTSAQKNPTAFYLCASSRVGSTEAFFGQGTRLTVV.

In DNA form, the CDR3 reads TGTGCCAGCAGTTTGGTAAGGGGAGGTTCAGAGACCCAGTACTTC. Its protein product is CASSLVRGGSETQYF. V and J are TRBV28 and TRBJ2-5; D possibly corresponds to TRBD2 (6 bases). Germline CDR1 MDHEN, CDR2 SYDVKM. The length of the CDR3 is 15 residues. Trimming took off 3 bases at V and 4 bases at J, with 15 bases between the two ends.

The chain carries TRBV19 and TRBJ2-3; 7 nucleotides align to TRBD2. With V trimmed by 6 bases and J by 5 bases, 14 bases remained unmatched. The germline gives CDR1 LNHDA, CDR2 SQIVND (reference sequence). The CDR3 is made up of 16 amino acids. The chain's CDR3 is CASSLFSGRNGDTQYF. The DNA of the CDR3 is TGTGCCAGTAGCCTCTTTTCCGGGAGGAACGGAGATACGCAGTATTTT. Looking up the rest from reference TRBV19 and TRBJ2-3 gives the full variable domain: DGGITQSPKYLFRKEGQNVTLSCEQNLNHDAMYWYRQDPGQGLRLIYYSQIVNDFQKGDIAEGYSVSREKKESFPLTVTSAQKNPTAFYLCASSLFSGRNGDTQYFGPGTRLTVL.

This clone showed up just once. This chain uses TRBV19 with TRBJ2-7; 12 bases line up with TRBD1. Germline CDR1 and CDR2: LNHDA and SQIVND (reference sequence). Trimming removed 4 bases from V and 6 bases from J; junction bases left unmatched: 7. This CDR3 spans 15 amino acids. The CDR3 protein is CASSTPGQGAIEQYF. The DNA for the CDR3 is TGTGCCAGTAGTACACCGGGACAGGGGGCTATCGAGCAGTACTTC.

The CDR3 nucleotides are TGTGCCAGTTCCCGCGTAGGTAATAACGGGGAGCTGTTTTTT. Its protein is CASSRVGNNGELFF. The chain employs TRBV19 and TRBJ2-2, with D unresolved. Trimming left V 8 bases short and J 7 bases short, with 17 bases between. Germline lookup yields CDR1 LNHDA and CDR2 SQIVND (reference sequence). The CDR3 covers 14 residues.

This rearrangement joins TRBV29-1 to TRBJ2-2, with D perhaps TRBD2 (7 bases). This CDR3 has 11 amino acids. The germline gives CDR1 SQVTM, CDR2 ANQGSEA. With 6 bases removed from V and 10 bases from J, the gap between germline ends came to 12 bases. This CDR3 reads CSVAGGPELFF. CDR3 DNA sequence: TGCAGCGTCGCCGGGGGGCCGGAGCTGTTTTTT.

The rearrangement links TRBV6-1 to TRBJ2-4; 12 bases are shared with TRBD2. V lost 4 bases and J lost 9; bases outside the gene matches: 13. CDR3 length equals 17 residues. CDR1 is MNHNS, CDR2 SASEGT, per germline. The CDR3 DNA reads TGTGCCAGCAGTGTCCTCGGGGCTAGCGGGAGGGACGCCATTCAGTACTTC. Residues: CASSVLGASGRDAIQYF.

The genes are TRBV21-1 and TRBJ1-3. TRBV21-1 is a known pseudogene. This CDR3 has 8 residues. As DNA, the CDR3 is TGTGCCAGAGACACCATATATTTT. This translates into CARDTIYF.

The chain recombines TRBV19 with TRBJ2-1; D is unclear. Germline CDR1 is LNHDA and CDR2 is SQIVND (reference sequence). The CDR3 contains 13 residues. V was shortened by 9 bases and J by 5 bases, with 14 bases between the two germline ends. The chain's CDR3 is CASKGGSNNEQFF. In DNA form, the CDR3 reads TGTGCCAGCAAAGGCGGCTCAAACAATGAGCAGTTCTTC.

This chain connects TRBV19 to TRBJ2-6; possibly TRBD1 for D (5 bases). CDR1 LNHDA and CDR2 SQIVND come from the germline V gene (reference sequence). This CDR3 is built from 17 residues. Trimming stripped 3 bases from V and 0 bases from J, with 12 bases between. For the CDR3, the DNA is TGTGCCAGTAGTATTGGGGCAGGGTACTCTGGGGCCAACGTCCTGACTTTC. This codes for CASSIGAGYSGANVLTF.

V gene TRBV5-5 combines with J gene TRBJ1-1, with TRBD1 as a possible D gene (5 bases). The V and J ends lost 2 bases and 6 bases respectively, with 17 bases between them. This CDR3 spans 15 amino acids. Germline V gives CDR1 SGHKS, CDR2 YYEKEE (reference sequence). As DNA, the CDR3 is TGTGCCAGCAGCTTTTCCTCAACGTTGGGGGCTGAAGCTTTCTTT. Protein sequence: CASSFSSTLGAEAFF.

The chain uses TRBV27 and TRBJ2-2; perhaps TRBD1 as D (6 bases). The germline CDR1 and CDR2 sequences are MNHEY and SMNVEV (reference sequence). CDR3 length equals 14 residues. V was clipped by 7 bases and J by 3 bases, with 12 bases between them. This chain's CDR3 is CASKTWTDTGELFF. CDR3 nucleotides: TGTGCCAGCAAAACTTGGACAGACACCGGGGAGCTGTTTTTT.

V gene TRBV15 combines with J gene TRBJ1-1; D call uncertain. This CDR3 has 15 residues. Germline assignment: CDR1 LNHNV and CDR2 YYDKDF (reference sequence). V gave up 0 bases and J gave up 1 base, with 9 bases separating them. In DNA, the CDR3 is TGTGCCACCAGCAGAGATCTGGTCCGGAACACTGAAGCTTTCTTT. Translating gives CATSRDLVRNTEAFF. Filled out from reference TRBV15 and TRBJ1-1, the complete variable domain reads DAMVIQNPRYQVTQFGKPVTLSCSQTLNHNVMYWYQQKSSQAPKLLFHYYDKDFNNEADTPDNFQSRRPNTSFCFLDIRSPGLGDTAMYLCATSRDLVRNTEAFFGQGTRLTVV.

This clone was seen only once. V is TRBV20-1 and J is TRBJ2-5, with D perhaps given as TRBD1 or TRBD2 (6 bases each). The CDR3 runs 11 residues. V was cut by 6 bases and J by 5 bases, with 10 bases left in between. CDR1 DFQATT and CDR2 SNEGSKA come from the germline V gene (reference sequence). The CDR3 loop reads CSAWGAETQYF. The DNA of the CDR3 is TGCAGTGCCTGGGGGGCGGAGACCCAGTACTTC.

This clone has just one count. The chain is built from TRBV19 and TRBJ2-4; TRBD1 is a possible D gene (6 bases). Germline values: CDR1 LNHDA, CDR2 SQIVND (reference sequence). The germline V and J ends were trimmed by 5 bases and 0 bases, with 11 bases remaining between them. The CDR3 is made up of 15 amino acids. The CDR3 protein is CASSWTAPAKNIQYF. In nucleotides, the CDR3 is TGTGCCAGTAGTTGGACAGCTCCAGCCAAAAACATTCAGTACTTC.

The gene calls are TRBV6-5 and TRBJ2-3; TRBD2 agrees at 9 bases. The CDR3 is 16 residues long. With 0 bases clipped from V and 10 bases from J, the junction kept 11 bases outside the gene matches. Germline V CDR1 and CDR2: MNHEY, SVGAGI. This CDR3 reads CASSYSRLAGSIAQYF. The DNA of the CDR3 is TGTGCCAGCAGTTACTCAAGGCTAGCGGGATCAATAGCGCAGTATTTT.

The chain is built from TRBV30 and TRBJ2-5, with D tentatively TRBD2 (7 bases). The CDR3 length is 16 residues. Germline lookup yields CDR1 GTSNPN and CDR2 SVGIG (reference sequence). V dropped 3 bases and J dropped 5 bases, with 22 bases sitting between them. CDR3 sequence (DNA): TGTGCCTGGAGGGAGAAGGAGGGGGGGCATGCGGAGACCCAGTACTTC. Protein sequence: CAWREKEGGHAETQYF.

The V and J genes are TRBV6-4 and TRBJ2-1; 7 bases fit TRBD2. This CDR3 comprises 17 residues. After removal of 3 bases from V and 3 bases from J, the junction contained 11 bases not matched to a gene. Per germline, CDR1 MRHNA and CDR2 SNTAGT. DNA of the CDR3: TGTGCCAGCAGTGAATACAGCGGGAACCGCCGCTACAATGAGCAGTTCTTC. It translates to CASSEYSGNRRYNEQFF.

The gene calls are TRBV30 and TRBJ1-2, with D tentatively TRBD1 (6 bases). Germline V CDR1 and CDR2: GTSNPN, SVGIG (reference sequence). Between the trimmed V and J ends, which lost 0 bases and 4 bases, there was a span of 24 bases. The CDR3 has 18 amino acids. The CDR3 bases are TGTGCCTGGAGTGTAACCGAGGGGGGGTGGAAAACCTTCTATGGCTACACCTTC. Protein: CAWSVTEGGWKTFYGYTF.

V usage is TRBV6-1 and J usage is TRBJ2-6, with unresolved D. The CDR3 runs to 13 residues. Germline CDR1 reads MNHNS; CDR2 reads SASEGT. Trimming shortened V by 6 bases and J by 0 bases, and 3 bases separated the two germline ends. The CDR3 loop reads CASRFSGANVLTF. The CDR3 bases are TGTGCCAGCAGATTCTCTGGGGCCAACGTCCTGACTTTC.

This clone was seen only once. V gene TRBV11-3 combines with J gene TRBJ2-7; no clear D. CDR1 SGHNT and CDR2 YENEEA come from the germline V gene. V dropped 1 base and J dropped 3 bases, with 7 bases sitting between them. The CDR3 has 13 residues. The chain's CDR3 is CASSLALGYEQYF. CDR3 sequence (DNA): TGTGCCAGCAGCTTAGCCTTGGGCTACGAGCAGTACTTC.

This clone was found once. The rearrangement uses TRBV2 and TRBJ2-7; 8 bases match TRBD1. There are 15 residues in the CDR3. V shed 3 bases, J shed 6 bases, and the junction held 10 bases outside the gene matches. Germline CDR1 reads SNHLY; CDR2 reads FYNNEI. CDR3 amino acids: CASSEPPGQVGEQYF. CDR3 nucleotides: TGTGCCAGCAGTGAGCCTCCGGGACAGGTTGGCGAGCAGTACTTC.